This T cell receptor beta chain was retrieved from a study of cytomegalovirus exposure and HLA in healthy donors. In the study overall: The roughly 120 validation repertoires, a later analysis reported, used the same platform as the roughly 710 first-cohort repertoires.

This clone showed up just once. As yet, its antigen is unknown. Clones were sequenced by immunoSEQ multiplex PCR, and TCRdb holds only the in-frame ones, with some missing. This table has about 220,000 clones, approximately 88% appearing once. Regarding the study as a whole: Reports described diagnosis of cytomegalovirus status by the classifier as highly specific and sensitive. The study put 160 or so TCR beta chains on its list as cytomegalovirus-associated. The finding came from a later analysis; first-cohort TCR clusters tended to co-occur in the roughly 120 validation repertoires.

This sequence originates from a woman in her 30s in good health and CMV-seropositive. Sequenced sample: PBMCs.

The CDR3 bases are TGCGCCAGCAGCCCGGGACTGGACAGGGTCGTCTTTGGCTACACCTTC. This gives the protein CASSPGLDRVVFGYTF. The chain couples TRBV5-1 to TRBJ1-2; 8 bases are shared with TRBD1. The V gene's germline CDR1 is SGHRS and CDR2 YFSETQ. This CDR3 comprises 16 residues. The V segment lost 4 bases and the J segment 7 bases; nucleotides outside the gene matches: 15.